This T cell receptor (beta chain) comes out of a study of control samples from healthy donors and cancer patients. After removal of 4 bases from V and 1 base from J, the junction contained 3 bases not matched to a gene. Germline V gene sequence: CDR1 SNHLY, CDR2 FYNNEI. This CDR3 is built from 14 residues. TCRdb's table, derived via immunoSEQ multiplex PCR, lists solely in-frame clones and lacks some. The sample includes 130,000 or so clones, 85% to 95% of them seen just once. The chain couples TRBV2 to TRBJ1-1; 7 bases agree with TRBD1. The material sequenced was blood. The TCR comes from a man in his forties in good health. DNA for the CDR3: TGTGCCAGCAGTGGACAGGGACGGAACACTGAAGCTTTCTTT. Its translation is CASSGQGRNTEAFF.